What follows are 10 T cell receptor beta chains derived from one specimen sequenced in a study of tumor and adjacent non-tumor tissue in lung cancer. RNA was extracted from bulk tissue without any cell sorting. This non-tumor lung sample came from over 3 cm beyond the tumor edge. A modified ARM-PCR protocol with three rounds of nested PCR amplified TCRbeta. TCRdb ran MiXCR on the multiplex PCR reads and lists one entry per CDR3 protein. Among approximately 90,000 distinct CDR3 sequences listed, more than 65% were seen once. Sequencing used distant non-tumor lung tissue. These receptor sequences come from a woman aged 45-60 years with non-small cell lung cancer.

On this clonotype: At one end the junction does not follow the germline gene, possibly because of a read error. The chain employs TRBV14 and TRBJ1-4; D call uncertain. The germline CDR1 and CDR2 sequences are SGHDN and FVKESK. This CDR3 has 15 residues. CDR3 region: CAGSQVQSTNEKLFF. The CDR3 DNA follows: TGTGCCGGCAGCCAAGTGCAATCAACTAATGAAAAACTCTTTTTT.

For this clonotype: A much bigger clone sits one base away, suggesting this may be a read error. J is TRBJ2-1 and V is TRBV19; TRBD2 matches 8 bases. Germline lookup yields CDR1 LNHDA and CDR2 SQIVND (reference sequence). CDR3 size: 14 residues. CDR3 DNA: TGTGTCAGTAGTCAACTAGCGGATATCAATGAGCAGTTCTTC. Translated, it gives CVSSQLADINEQFF.

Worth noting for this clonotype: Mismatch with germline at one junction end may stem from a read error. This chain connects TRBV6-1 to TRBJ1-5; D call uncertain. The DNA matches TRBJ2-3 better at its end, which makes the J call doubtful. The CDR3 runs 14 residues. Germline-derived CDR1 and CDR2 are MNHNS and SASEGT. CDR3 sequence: CASSDNGINQLQYF. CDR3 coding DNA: TGTGCTAGCAGTGATAATGGCATCAATCAGCTCCAGTATTTT.

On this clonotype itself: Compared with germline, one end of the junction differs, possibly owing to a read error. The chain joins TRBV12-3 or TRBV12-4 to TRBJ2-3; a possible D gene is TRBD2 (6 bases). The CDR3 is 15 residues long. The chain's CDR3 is CASSGEVASTDTQCF. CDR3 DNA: TGTGCCAGCAGTGGGGAGGTAGCTAGCACAGATACGCAGTGTTTT.

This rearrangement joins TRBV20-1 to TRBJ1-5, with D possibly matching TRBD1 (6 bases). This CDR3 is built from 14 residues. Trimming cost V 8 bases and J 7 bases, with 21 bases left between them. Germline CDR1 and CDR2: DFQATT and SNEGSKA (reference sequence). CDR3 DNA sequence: TGCAGTTCTAAAGATTGCCAGGGGACCCAGCCCCAGCATTTT. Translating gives CSSKDCQGTQPQHF.

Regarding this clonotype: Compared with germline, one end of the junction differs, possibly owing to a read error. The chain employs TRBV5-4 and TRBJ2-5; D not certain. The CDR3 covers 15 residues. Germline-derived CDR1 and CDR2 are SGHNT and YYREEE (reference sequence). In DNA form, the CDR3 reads TGTGTCAGCAGACCCGGAAATTGGTCCCAAGAGACCCAGTACTTC. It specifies CVSRPGNWSQETQYF.

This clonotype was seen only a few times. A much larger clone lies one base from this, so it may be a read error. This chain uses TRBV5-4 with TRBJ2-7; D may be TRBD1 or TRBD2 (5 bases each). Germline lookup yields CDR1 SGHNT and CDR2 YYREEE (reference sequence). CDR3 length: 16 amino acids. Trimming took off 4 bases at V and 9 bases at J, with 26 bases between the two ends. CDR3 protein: CASSPGYGTGMDGQYF. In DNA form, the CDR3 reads TGTGCCAGCAGCCCTGGGTACGGGACGGGCATGGACGGGCAGTACTTC.

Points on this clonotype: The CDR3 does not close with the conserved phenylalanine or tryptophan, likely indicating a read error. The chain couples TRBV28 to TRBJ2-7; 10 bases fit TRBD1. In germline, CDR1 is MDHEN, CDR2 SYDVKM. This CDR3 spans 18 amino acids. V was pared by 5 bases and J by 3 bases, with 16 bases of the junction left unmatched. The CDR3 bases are TGTGCCAGCAGTCTCACAAGGACAGGGGGGTCCTATCTCTACGAGCAGTACTGC. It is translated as CASSLTRTGGSYLYEQYC.

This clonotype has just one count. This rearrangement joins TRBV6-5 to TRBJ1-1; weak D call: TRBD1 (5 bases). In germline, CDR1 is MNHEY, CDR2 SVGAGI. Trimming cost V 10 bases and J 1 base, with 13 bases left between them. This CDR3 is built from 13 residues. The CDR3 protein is CANIETGNTEAFF. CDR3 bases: TGTGCCAACATTGAAACAGGGAACACTGAAGCTTTCTTT.

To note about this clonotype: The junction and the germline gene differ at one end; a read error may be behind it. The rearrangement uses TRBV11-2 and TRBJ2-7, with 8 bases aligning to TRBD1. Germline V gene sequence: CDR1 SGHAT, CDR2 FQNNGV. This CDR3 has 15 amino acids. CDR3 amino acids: CSSSTWTGRTYEQYF. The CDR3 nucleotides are TGTTCCAGCAGCACCTGGACAGGGCGCACTTACGAGCAGTACTTC. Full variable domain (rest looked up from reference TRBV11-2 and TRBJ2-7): EAGVAQSPRYKIIEKRQSVAFWCNPISGHATLYWYQQILGQGPKLLIQFQNNGVVDDSQLPKDRFSAERLKGVDSTLKIQPAKLEDSAVYLCSSSTWTGRTYEQYFGPGTRLTVT.